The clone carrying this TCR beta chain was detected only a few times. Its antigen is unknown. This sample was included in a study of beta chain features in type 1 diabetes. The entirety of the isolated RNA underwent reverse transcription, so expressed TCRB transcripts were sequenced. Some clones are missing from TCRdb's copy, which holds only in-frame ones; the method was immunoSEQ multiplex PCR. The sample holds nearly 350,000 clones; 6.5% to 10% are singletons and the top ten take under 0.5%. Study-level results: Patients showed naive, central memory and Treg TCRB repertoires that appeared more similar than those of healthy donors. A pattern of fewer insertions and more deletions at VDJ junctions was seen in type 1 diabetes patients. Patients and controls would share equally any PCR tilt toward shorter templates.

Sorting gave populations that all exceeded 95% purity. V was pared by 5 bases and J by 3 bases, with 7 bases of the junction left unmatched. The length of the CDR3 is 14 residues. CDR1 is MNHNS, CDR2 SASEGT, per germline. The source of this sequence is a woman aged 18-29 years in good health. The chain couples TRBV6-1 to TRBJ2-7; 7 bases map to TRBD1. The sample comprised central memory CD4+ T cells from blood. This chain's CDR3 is CASSLRTGDYEQYF. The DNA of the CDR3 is TGTGCCAGCAGTCTACGGACAGGTGACTACGAGCAGTACTTC.